The rows below give T cell receptor beta chains drawn from one sample of a study of tumor-infiltrating lymphocytes in primary liver carcinoma. TCRdb reprocessed the multiplex PCR reads via MiXCR and lists one record per CDR3 protein. The sample contains about 200,000 distinct CDR3 sequences, around three fifths of which appear only once. Material: peripheral blood. The origin of the receptors is a woman aged 60-70 years with primary liver carcinoma and hepatitis B virus infection. The CDR3 runs from the conserved cysteine through the conserved F or W. Fields, in order: D gene, V gene, J gene, CDR3 protein. The D gene is left open where the match is weak.

>TRBD1|TRBV12-3/TRBV12-4|TRBJ1-2
CASSPRQGSSYGYTF
>-|TRBV12-3/TRBV12-4|TRBJ2-4
CASTDWAQGQNIQYF
>-|TRBV29-1|TRBJ1-2
CSAEGWDGYTF
>TRBD1|TRBV12-3/TRBV12-4|TRBJ2-1
CASWDRGLYEQFF
>TRBD1|TRBV12-3/TRBV12-4|TRBJ2-5
CASSGTGGETQYF
>-|TRBV6-1|TRBJ1-1
CASSELWQVILNTEAFF
>TRBD1|TRBV10-3|TRBJ1-1
CAISERGRDRREAFF
>-|TRBV29-1|TRBJ2-1
CSVPGPNNDQFF
>TRBD1|TRBV12-3/TRBV12-4|TRBJ2-3
CASSFRQGVADTQDF
>-|TRBV7-9|TRBJ2-4
CASSLAYQGVAKNIQYF
>TRBD1|TRBV11-2|-
CASSATPGTGDNQPQYF
>-|TRBV6-5|TRBJ1-2
CASSYGGRIYGYTF
>-|TRBV6-1|TRBJ1-5
CASAAQVRLNQPQHF
>-|TRBV5-1|TRBJ1-6
CASSPLGAHNSPLHF
>TRBD2|TRBV11-2|TRBJ2-7
CASSHPGLAGEGEQYF
>-|TRBV11-2|TRBJ2-2
CASSLERTGEPFF
>-|TRBV11-2|TRBJ1-5
CASGNGHSNQPRHF
>-|TRBV4-1|TRBJ2-1
CASSQVVSGFNEQFF
>-|TRBV11-2|TRBJ1-1
CASIIQGLMNTEAFF
>TRBD2|TRBV11-1|TRBJ2-1
CASRPGLADSTYNEQFF
>-|TRBV11-1|TRBJ2-1
CASSLGTVSEQFF
>-|TRBV11-2|TRBJ2-7
CASSLIRNYEQYF
>TRBD2|TRBV11-2|TRBJ2-7
CVCSLGGSPSYEQYF
>TRBD2|TRBV7-8|TRBJ2-3
CASRSSGRDYTQYF
>TRBD2|TRBV6-2/TRBV6-3|TRBJ2-1
CASRHGLVNEQFF
>TRBD2|TRBV28|TRBJ2-7
CASSNRGLVGAYEQYF
>TRBD2|TRBV9|TRBJ2-1
CASSPRTSGRGYNEQFF
>-|TRBV6-1|TRBJ1-2
CAGIIRGGGHGYTF
>-|TRBV6-2/TRBV6-3|TRBJ1-2
CVSIDRSSYGYTF
>TRBD1|TRBV12-3/TRBV12-4|TRBJ2-5
CTSSTDRARTQYF